Reported below is one T cell receptor (beta chain). Its antigen is not known. Germline V gene data show CDR1 as SEHNR and CDR2 as FQNEAQ (reference sequence). The trim removed 4 bases at V and 7 bases at J, leaving 8 bases unmatched. The CDR3 is 14 amino acids. This record comes from a study of PD-1 blockade in classical Hodgkin lymphoma. Regarding time point: cycle 4 day 1 (C4D1), after more than 5 weeks of nivolumab. Every single patient, without exception, relapsed after autologous stem cell transplantation, and brentuximab vedotin exposure varied. Reported best responses ranged across complete response, partial response or progressive disease. Using immunoSEQ multiplex PCR, the repertoire was profiled, and TCRdb retains in-frame clones only, with some absent. The sample has roughly 60,000 clones; around nine tenths are singletons. Study-level points and caveats: It was reported that newly diagnosed patients had less baseline TCR diversity than healthy donors. CD4+ TCR diversity, unlike CD8+, rose significantly by C4D1.

The chain is built from TRBV7-9 and TRBJ2-5; TRBD1 matches 8 bases. This sample comprised peripheral blood mononuclear cells (PBMCs), obtained before the fourth cycle of nivolumab. The sequence was obtained from a human donor with classical Hodgkin lymphoma. CDR3 bases: TGTGCCAGCAGCTACGGGACAGGCCTCCGGACCCAGTACTTC. It codes for CASSYGTGLRTQYF.